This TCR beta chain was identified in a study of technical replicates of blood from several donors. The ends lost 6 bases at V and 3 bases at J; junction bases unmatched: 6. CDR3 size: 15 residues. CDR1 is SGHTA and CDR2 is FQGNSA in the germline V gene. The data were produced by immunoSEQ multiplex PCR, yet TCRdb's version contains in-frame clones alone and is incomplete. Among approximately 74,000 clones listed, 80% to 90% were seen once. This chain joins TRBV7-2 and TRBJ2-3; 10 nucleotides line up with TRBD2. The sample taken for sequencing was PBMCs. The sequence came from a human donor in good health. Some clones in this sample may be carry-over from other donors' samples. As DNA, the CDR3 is TGTGCCAGCAGTCCCTGGACTAGCGGAACAGATACGCAGTATTTT. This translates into CASSPWTSGTDTQYF.